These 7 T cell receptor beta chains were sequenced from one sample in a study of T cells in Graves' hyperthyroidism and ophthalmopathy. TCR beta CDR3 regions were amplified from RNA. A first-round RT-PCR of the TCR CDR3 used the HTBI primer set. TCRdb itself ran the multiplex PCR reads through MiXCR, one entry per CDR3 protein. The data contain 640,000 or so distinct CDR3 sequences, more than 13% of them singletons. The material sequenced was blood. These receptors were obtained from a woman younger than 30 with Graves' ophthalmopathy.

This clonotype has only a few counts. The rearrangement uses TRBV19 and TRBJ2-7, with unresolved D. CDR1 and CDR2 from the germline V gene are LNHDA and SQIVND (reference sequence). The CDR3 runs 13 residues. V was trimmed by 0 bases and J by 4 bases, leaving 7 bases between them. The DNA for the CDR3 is TGTGCCAGTAGTATAGAACACCCATACGAGCAGTACTTC. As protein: CASSIEHPYEQYF.

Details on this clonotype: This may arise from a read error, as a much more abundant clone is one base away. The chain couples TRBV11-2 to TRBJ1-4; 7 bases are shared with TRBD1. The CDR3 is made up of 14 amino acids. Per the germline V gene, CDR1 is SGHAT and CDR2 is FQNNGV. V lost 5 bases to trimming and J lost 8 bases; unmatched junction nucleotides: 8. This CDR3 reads CASSLNRGQEKLFF. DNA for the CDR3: TGTGCCAGCAGCCTGAACAGGGGACAGGAAAAACTGTTTTTT.

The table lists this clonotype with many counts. CDR3 region: CAISEYTEAFF. The CDR3 nucleotides are TGTGCCATCAGTGAGTATACTGAAGCTTTCTTT. The chain links TRBV10-3 to TRBJ1-1; D remains unclear. There are 11 residues in the CDR3. CDR1 is ENHRY, CDR2 SYGVKD, per germline. V was cut by 1 base and J by 5 bases, with 2 bases left in between.

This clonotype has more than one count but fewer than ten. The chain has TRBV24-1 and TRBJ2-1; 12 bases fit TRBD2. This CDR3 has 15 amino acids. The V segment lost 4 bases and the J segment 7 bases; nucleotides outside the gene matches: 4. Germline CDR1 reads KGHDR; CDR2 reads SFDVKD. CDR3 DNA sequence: TGTGCCACCAGTGACCCCGGGACTAGCGGGAATGAGCAGTTCTTC. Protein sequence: CATSDPGTSGNEQFF.

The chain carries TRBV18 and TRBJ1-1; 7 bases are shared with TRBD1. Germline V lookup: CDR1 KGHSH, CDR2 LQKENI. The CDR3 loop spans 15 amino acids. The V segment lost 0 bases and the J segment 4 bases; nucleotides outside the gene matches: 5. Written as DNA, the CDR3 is TGTGCCAGCTCACCACCCGAGGGACAGTTCACTGAAGCTTTCTTT. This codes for CASSPPEGQFTEAFF.

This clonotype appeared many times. The CDR3 spells CASSVKSNTEAFF. CDR3 coding DNA: TGTGCCAGCAGTGTGAAATCTAACACTGAAGCTTTCTTT. V gene TRBV6-1 combines with J gene TRBJ1-1, with no clear D. This CDR3 contains 13 residues. Trimming shortened V by 4 bases and J by 2 bases, and 8 bases separated the two germline ends. Germline V gene lookup returns CDR1 MNHNS and CDR2 SASEGT.

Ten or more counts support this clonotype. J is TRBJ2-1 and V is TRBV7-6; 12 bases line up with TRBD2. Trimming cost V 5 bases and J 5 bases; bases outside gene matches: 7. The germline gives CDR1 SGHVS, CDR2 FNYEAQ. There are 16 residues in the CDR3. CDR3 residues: CASSTRLAGEDNEQFF. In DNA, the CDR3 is TGTGCCAGCAGCACCCGACTAGCGGGAGAAGACAATGAGCAGTTCTTC. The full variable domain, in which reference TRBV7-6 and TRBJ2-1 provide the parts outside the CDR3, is GAGVSQSPRYKVTKRGQDVALRCDPISGHVSLYWYRQALGQGPEFLTYFNYEAQQDKSGLPNDRFSAERPEGSISTLTIQRTEQRDSAMYRCASSTRLAGEDNEQFFGPGTRLTVL.